The 16 T cell receptor beta chains listed next were all sequenced from one sample in a study of cytomegalovirus exposure and HLA in healthy donors. It was with 60 Vbeta and 13 Jbeta primers that the PCR ran. The table came from immunoSEQ multiplex PCR; TCRdb's copy has only in-frame clones and leaves some out. The sample contains around 54,000 clones, 80% of which appear only once. Sequencing was performed on PBMCs. These receptors were taken from a man aged 25-45 years in good health and CMV-seropositive.

This chain connects TRBV29-1 to TRBJ1-1, with TRBD1 identical over 10 bases. V was clipped by 4 bases and J by 8 bases; unmatched bases: 10. CDR1 is SQVTM, CDR2 ANQGSEA, per germline. This CDR3 spans 14 amino acids. The CDR3 protein is CSVARDRGSSEAFF. CDR3 in DNA: TGCAGCGTTGCCCGGGACAGGGGATCATCAGAAGCTTTCTTT.

The chain uses TRBV27 and TRBJ1-2, with 8 bases that match TRBD1. The CDR3 totals 15 residues. Per the germline V gene, CDR1 is MNHEY and CDR2 is SMNVEV (reference sequence). J gave up 4 bases and V 4 bases, and 8 bases lay outside the gene matches. The CDR3 DNA reads TGTGCCAGCAGTTGGCAGGGGGCGGGAGTCTATGGCTACACCTTC. Its translation is CASSWQGAGVYGYTF.

The chain links TRBV27 to TRBJ1-4, with D tentatively TRBD1 (6 bases). CDR1 is MNHEY and CDR2 is SMNVEV in the germline V gene (reference sequence). V lost 6 bases and J lost 4, with 12 bases in between. CDR3 size: 14 residues. CDR3 in DNA: TGTGCCAGCAGCCAGGACAGAAATAATGAAAAACTGTTTTTT. This translates into CASSQDRNNEKLFF. Filled out from reference TRBV27 and TRBJ1-4, the complete variable domain reads EAQVTQNPRYLITVTGKKLTVTCSQNMNHEYMSWYRQDPGLGLRQIYYSMNVEVTDKGDVPEGYKVSRKEKRNFPLILESPSPNQTSLYFCASSQDRNNEKLFFGSGTQLSVL.

The chain uses TRBV5-1 and TRBJ2-7; a possible D gene is TRBD1 (5 bases). Looked up from germline, CDR1 is SGHRS and CDR2 is YFSETQ. Trimming took 0 bases from V and 1 from J, leaving 8 bases between them. The CDR3 is 14 amino acids. The CDR3 is CASSLEQASYEQYF. The CDR3 coding sequence is TGCGCCAGCAGCTTGGAACAGGCTTCCTACGAGCAGTACTTC.

This clone turned up a few times. V and J are TRBV6-5 and TRBJ1-3; D perhaps matches TRBD1 (6 bases). The germline V and J ends were trimmed by 6 bases and 4 bases, with 16 bases remaining between them. The CDR3 length is 15 residues. Germline-derived CDR1 and CDR2 are MNHEY and SVGAGI. The CDR3 coding sequence is TGTGCCAGCAGCCCACTATTTGGACAGGGAAACACCATATATTTT. Translating it yields CASSPLFGQGNTIYF.

The CDR3 is CASSPGLAGGPGETQYF. The DNA for the CDR3 is TGTGCCAGCAGCCCGGGACTAGCGGGGGGGCCGGGTGAGACCCAGTACTTC. V and J are TRBV9 and TRBJ2-5; 16 positions agree with TRBD2. The trim removed 4 bases at V and 5 bases at J, leaving 8 bases unmatched. The CDR3 spans 17 residues. CDR1 is SGDLS and CDR2 is YYNGEE in the germline V gene.

The chain couples TRBV5-1 to TRBJ1-1, with 8 bases aligning to TRBD1. The CDR3 is made up of 17 amino acids. The J segment lost 0 bases and the V segment lost 1 base, leaving 8 bases of the junction unmatched. Germline V lookup: CDR1 SGHRS, CDR2 YFSETQ. This CDR3 is CASSLRVRGQVNTEAFF. The CDR3 region has the DNA TGCGCCAGCAGCTTGCGGGTAAGGGGACAGGTGAACACTGAAGCTTTCTTT. Combining the CDR3 with reference TRBV5-1 and TRBJ1-1 gives the whole variable domain KAGVTQTPRYLIKTRGQQVTLSCSPISGHRSVSWYQQTPGQGLQFLFEYFSETQRNKGNFPGRFSGRQFSNSRSEMNVSTLELGDSALYLCASSLRVRGQVNTEAFFGQGTRLTVV.

The gene calls are TRBV5-4 and TRBJ1-6; 8 positions agree with TRBD1. The CDR3 loop spans 15 amino acids. Looked up from germline, CDR1 is SGHNT and CDR2 is YYREEE (reference sequence). Trimming cost V 2 bases and J 8 bases; bases outside gene matches: 6. CDR3 sequence (DNA): TGTGCCAGCAGCTTCTCCGGGACAGGATATTCACCCCTCCACTTT. Amino acids: CASSFSGTGYSPLHF.

The chain carries TRBV4-1 and TRBJ1-1; D is undetermined. V lost 3 bases and J lost 7, with 12 bases in between. This CDR3 is built from 13 residues. Germline CDR1 is MGHRA and CDR2 is YSYEKL. The CDR3 loop reads CASSHLPPVEAFF. The DNA of the CDR3 is TGCGCCAGCAGCCACCTCCCCCCAGTTGAAGCTTTCTTT.

The J gene is TRBJ2-2, the V gene TRBV9; D gene unclear. Trimming left V 0 bases short and J 6 bases short, with 3 bases between. The CDR3 length is 12 residues. Germline V gene data show CDR1 as SGDLS and CDR2 as YYNGEE. CDR3 loop: CASSVVSGELFF. In nucleotides, the CDR3 is TGTGCCAGCAGCGTAGTATCCGGGGAGCTGTTTTTT.

V gene TRBV6-1 combines with J gene TRBJ2-1; unclear D gene. Trimming took off 0 bases at V and 2 bases at J, with 2 bases between the two ends. Looked up from germline, CDR1 is MNHNS and CDR2 is SASEGT. The CDR3 is 13 amino acids. The CDR3 region is CASSEATYNEQFF. The CDR3 bases are TGTGCCAGCAGTGAAGCTACCTACAATGAGCAGTTCTTC.

The genes are TRBV21-1 and TRBJ2-7; TRBD2 is the table's D call, not checked against the DNA. TRBV21-1 is a recognized pseudogene. The CDR3 loop spans 14 amino acids. This CDR3 reads CASSKGGEDYEQYF. The CDR3 DNA reads as TGTGCCAGCAGCAAAGGAGGTGAGGACTACGAGCAGTACTTC.

V usage is TRBV19 and J usage is TRBJ1-1, with a possible D match to TRBD1 (6 bases). The V gene lost 6 bases and the J gene lost 2 bases, with 22 bases spanning the gap. The germline CDR1 and CDR2 sequences are LNHDA and SQIVND (reference sequence). The CDR3 is 17 residues long. CDR3 protein: CASSKVLTQGFNTEAFF. CDR3 coding DNA: TGTGCCAGTAGCAAAGTCCTTACTCAGGGGTTCAACACTGAAGCTTTCTTT.

The CDR3 sequence is CASSIDRDQPQHF. Written as DNA, the CDR3 is TGTGCCAGTAGTATTGACAGGGATCAGCCCCAGCATTTT. The rearrangement joins TRBV19 to TRBJ1-5; the match to TRBD1 covers 7 bases. V was clipped by 3 bases and J by 5 bases; unmatched bases: 1. Germline CDR1 and CDR2: LNHDA and SQIVND (reference sequence). There are 13 residues in the CDR3.

V usage is TRBV29-1 and J usage is TRBJ1-2; D possibly corresponds to TRBD1 (5 bases). Germline CDR1 is SQVTM and CDR2 is ANQGSEA. The CDR3 runs to 12 residues. V was clipped by 6 bases and J by 4 bases, with 12 bases between them. As DNA, the CDR3 is TGCAGCGTCCTGGGACTGAGCTATGGCTACACCTTC. Amino acid sequence: CSVLGLSYGYTF.

CDR3: CASSLAATGSGYTF. In DNA, the CDR3 is TGCGCCAGCAGCTTGGCAGCGACAGGGTCGGGCTACACCTTC. This chain links TRBV5-1 with TRBJ1-2; 7 nucleotides agree with TRBD1. The germline V gene has CDR1 SGHRS and CDR2 YFSETQ. The ends lost 0 bases at V and 8 bases at J; junction bases unmatched: 7. This CDR3 region has 14 residues.